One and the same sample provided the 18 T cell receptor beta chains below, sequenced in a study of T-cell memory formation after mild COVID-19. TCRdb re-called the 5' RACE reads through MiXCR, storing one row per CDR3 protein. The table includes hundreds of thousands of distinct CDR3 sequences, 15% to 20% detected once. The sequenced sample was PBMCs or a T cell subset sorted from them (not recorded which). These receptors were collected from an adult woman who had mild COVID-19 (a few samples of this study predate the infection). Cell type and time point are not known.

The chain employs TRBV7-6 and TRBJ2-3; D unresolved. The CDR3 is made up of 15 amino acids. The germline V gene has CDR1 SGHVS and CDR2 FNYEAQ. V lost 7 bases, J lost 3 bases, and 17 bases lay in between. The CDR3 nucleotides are TGTGCCAGCACCGCCACTCTGCTGATAACAGATACGCAGTATTTT. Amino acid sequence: CASTATLLITDTQYF. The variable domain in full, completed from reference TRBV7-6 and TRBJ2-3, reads GAGVSQSPRYKVTKRGQDVALRCDPISGHVSLYWYRQALGQGPEFLTYFNYEAQQDKSGLPNDRFSAERPEGSISTLTIQRTEQRDSAMYRCASTATLLITDTQYFGPGTRLTVL.

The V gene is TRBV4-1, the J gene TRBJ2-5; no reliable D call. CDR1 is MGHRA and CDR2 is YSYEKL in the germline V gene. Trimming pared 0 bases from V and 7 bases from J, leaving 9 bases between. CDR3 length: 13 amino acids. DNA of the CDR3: TGCGCCAGCAGCCAAGAAGTCCACCGGACCCAGTACTTC. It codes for CASSQEVHRTQYF.

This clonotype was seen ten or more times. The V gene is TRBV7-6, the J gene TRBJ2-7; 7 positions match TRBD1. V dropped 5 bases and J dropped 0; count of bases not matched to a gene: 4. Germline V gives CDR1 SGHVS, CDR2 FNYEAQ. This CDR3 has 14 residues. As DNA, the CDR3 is TGTGCCAGCAGCGAAGGGACAGCCTCCTACGAGCAGTACTTC. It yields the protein CASSEGTASYEQYF.

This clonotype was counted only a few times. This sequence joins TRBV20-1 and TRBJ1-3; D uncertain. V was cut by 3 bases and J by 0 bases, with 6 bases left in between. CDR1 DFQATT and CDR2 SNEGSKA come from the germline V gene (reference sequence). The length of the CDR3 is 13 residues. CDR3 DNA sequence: TGCAGTGCTAGGACACCCTCTGGAAACACCATATATTTT. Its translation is CSARTPSGNTIYF.

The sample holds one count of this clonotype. CDR3 region: CASSLSARNEQFF. CDR3 in DNA: TGTGCCAGCAGTTTATCGGCTAGAAATGAGCAGTTCTTC. This chain uses TRBV28 with TRBJ2-1; no clear D gene. The V and J ends lost 1 base and 7 bases respectively, with 8 bases between them. The CDR3 is made up of 13 amino acids. CDR1 is MDHEN and CDR2 is SYDVKM in the germline V gene.

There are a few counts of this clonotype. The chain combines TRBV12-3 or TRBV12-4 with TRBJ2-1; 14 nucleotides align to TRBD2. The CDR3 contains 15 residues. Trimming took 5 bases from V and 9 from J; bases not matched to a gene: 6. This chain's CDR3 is CASSAGLAGVGEQFF. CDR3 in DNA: TGTGCCAGCAGTGCGGGACTAGCGGGAGTAGGTGAGCAGTTCTTC.

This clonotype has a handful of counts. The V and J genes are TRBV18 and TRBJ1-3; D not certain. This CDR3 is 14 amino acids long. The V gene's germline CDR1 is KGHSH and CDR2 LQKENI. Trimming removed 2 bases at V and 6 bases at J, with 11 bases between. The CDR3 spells CASSPLLGENTIYF. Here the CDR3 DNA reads TGTGCCAGCTCACCATTGCTTGGAGAAAACACCATATATTTT.

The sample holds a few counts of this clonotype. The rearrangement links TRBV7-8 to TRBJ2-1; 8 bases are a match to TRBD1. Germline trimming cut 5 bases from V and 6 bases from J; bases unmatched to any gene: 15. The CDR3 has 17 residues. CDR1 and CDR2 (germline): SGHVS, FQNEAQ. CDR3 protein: CASSNRDRPVLTNEQFF. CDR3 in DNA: TGTGCCAGCAGCAACCGGGACAGGCCTGTCCTAACCAATGAGCAGTTCTTC.

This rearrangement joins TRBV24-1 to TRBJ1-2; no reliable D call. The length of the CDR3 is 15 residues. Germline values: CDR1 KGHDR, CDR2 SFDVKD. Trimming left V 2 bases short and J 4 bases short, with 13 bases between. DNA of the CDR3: TGTGCCACCAGTGATTCACGCTTTCTTGGCTATGGCTACACCTTC. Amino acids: CATSDSRFLGYGYTF.

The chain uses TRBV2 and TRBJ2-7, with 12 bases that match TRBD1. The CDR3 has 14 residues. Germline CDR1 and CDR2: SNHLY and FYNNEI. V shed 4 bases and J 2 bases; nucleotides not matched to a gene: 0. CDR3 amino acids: CASSGDRGPYEQYF. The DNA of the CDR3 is TGTGCCAGCAGTGGGGACAGGGGGCCCTACGAGCAGTACTTC.

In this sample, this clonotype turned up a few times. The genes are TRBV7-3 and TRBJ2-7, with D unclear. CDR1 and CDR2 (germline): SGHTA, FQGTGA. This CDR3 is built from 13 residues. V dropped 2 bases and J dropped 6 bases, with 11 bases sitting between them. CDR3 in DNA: TGTGCCAGCAGCTTATTTGGTAGGACCGAGCAGTACTTC. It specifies CASSLFGRTEQYF. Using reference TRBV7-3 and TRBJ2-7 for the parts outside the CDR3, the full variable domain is GAGVSQTPSNKVTEKGKYVELRCDPISGHTALYWYRQSLGQGPEFLIYFQGTGAADDSGLPNDRFFAVRPEGSVSTLKIQRTERGDSAVYLCASSLFGRTEQYFGPGTRLTVT.

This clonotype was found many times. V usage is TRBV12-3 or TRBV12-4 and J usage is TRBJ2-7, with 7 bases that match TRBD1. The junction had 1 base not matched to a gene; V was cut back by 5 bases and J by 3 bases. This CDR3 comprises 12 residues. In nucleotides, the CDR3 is TGTGCCAGCAGTGGGGACAGCTACGAGCAGTACTTC. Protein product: CASSGDSYEQYF.

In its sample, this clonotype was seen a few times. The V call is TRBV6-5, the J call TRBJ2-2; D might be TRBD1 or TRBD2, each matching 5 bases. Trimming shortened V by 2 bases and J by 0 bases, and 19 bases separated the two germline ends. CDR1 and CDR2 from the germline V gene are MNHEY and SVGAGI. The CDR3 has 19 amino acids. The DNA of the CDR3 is TGTGCCAGCAGTTACAGTTTAGGACCGGGACGCACGAACACCGGGGAGCTGTTTTTT. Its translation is CASSYSLGPGRTNTGELFF.

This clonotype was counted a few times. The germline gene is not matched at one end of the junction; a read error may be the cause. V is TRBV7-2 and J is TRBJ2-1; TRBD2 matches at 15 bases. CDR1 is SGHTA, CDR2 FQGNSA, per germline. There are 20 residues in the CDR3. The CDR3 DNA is TGTGCCAGCAGCCTAGCCGGGACTAGCGGGAGGCTAAGTTCCTACAATGAGCAGTTCTTC. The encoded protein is CASSLAGTSGRLSSYNEQFF. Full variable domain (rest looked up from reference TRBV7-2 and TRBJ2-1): GAGVSQSPSNKVTEKGKDVELRCDPISGHTALYWYRQSLGQGLEFLIYFQGNSAPDKSGLPSDRFSAERTGGSVSTLTIQRTQQEDSAVYLCASSLAGTSGRLSSYNEQFFGPGTRLTVL.

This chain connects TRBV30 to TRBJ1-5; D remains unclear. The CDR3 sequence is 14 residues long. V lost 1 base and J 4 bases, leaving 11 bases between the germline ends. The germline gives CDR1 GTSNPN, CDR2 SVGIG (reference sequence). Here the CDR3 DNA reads TGTGCCTGGAGTGGCGGAATGAGGAATCAGCCCCAGCATTTT. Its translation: CAWSGGMRNQPQHF.

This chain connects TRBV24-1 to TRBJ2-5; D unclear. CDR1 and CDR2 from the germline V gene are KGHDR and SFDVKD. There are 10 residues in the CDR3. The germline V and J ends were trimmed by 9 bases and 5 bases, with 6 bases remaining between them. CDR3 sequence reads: CATSWETQYF. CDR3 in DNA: TGTGCCACCTCATGGGAGACCCAGTACTTC.

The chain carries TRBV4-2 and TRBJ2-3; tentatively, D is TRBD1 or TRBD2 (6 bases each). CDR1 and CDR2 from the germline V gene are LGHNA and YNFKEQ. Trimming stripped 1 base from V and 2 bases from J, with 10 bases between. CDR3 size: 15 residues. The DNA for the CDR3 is TGTGCCAGCAGCCAAGGGGGGGCCCCCACAGATACGCAGTATTTT. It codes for CASSQGGAPTDTQYF.

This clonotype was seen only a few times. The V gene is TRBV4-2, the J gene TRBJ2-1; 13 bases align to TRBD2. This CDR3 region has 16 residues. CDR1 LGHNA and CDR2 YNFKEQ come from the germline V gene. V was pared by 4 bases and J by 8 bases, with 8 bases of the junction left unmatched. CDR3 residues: CASSPLAGGPQDEQFF. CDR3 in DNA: TGTGCCAGCAGCCCACTAGCGGGGGGGCCCCAGGATGAGCAGTTCTTC.